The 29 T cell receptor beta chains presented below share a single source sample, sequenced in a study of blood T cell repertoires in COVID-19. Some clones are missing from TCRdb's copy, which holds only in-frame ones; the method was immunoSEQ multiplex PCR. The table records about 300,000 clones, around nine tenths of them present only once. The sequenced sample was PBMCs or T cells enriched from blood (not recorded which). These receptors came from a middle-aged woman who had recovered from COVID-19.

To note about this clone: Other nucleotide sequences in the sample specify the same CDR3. The CDR3 loop is CASSLSGDTQYF. The CDR3 DNA reads as TGTGCCAGCAGCTTATCAGGGGATACGCAGTATTTT. The V and J genes are TRBV7-9 and TRBJ2-3; a possible D gene is TRBD1 (5 bases). The CDR3 has 12 residues. Trimming removed 2 bases at V and 6 bases at J, with 6 bases between. Germline V gene data show CDR1 as SEHNR and CDR2 as FQNEAQ (reference sequence). Variable domain in full (rest from reference TRBV7-9 and TRBJ2-3): DTGVSQNPRHKITKRGQNVTFRCDPISEHNRLYWYRQTLGQGPEFLTYFQNEAQLEKSRLLSDRFSAERPKGSFSTLEIQRTEQGDSAMYLCASSLSGDTQYFGPGTRLTVL.

CDR3 residues: CASSRDRAYEQYF. CDR3 sequence (DNA): TGTGCCAGCAGCAGGGACAGGGCCTACGAGCAGTACTTC. The chain employs TRBV6-6 and TRBJ2-7; 9 nucleotides match TRBD1. The CDR3 is 13 residues long. Losses at the gene ends were 6 bases for V and 2 bases for J; bases not matched to a gene: 2. Germline V gene sequence: CDR1 MNHNY, CDR2 SVGAGI (reference sequence).

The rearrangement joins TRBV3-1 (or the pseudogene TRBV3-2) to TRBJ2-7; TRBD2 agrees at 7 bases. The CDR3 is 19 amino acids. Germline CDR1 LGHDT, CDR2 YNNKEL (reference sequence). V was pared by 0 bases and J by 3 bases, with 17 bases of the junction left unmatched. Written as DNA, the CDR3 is TGTGCCAGCAGCCAAGATCAGGGTTCGTTGTCCGGGGGGATCTACGAGCAGTACTTC. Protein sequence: CASSQDQGSLSGGIYEQYF.

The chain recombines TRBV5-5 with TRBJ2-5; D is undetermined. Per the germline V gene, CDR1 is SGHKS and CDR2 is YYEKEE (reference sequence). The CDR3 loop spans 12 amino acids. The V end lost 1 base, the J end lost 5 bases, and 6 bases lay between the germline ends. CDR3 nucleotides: TGTGCCAGCAGCTTGTACGAGGAGACCCAGTACTTC. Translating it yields CASSLYEETQYF.

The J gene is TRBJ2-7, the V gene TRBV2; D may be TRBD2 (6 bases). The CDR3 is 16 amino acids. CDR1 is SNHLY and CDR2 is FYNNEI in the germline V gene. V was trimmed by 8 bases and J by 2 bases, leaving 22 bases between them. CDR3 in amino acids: CASREPSLRKTYEQYF. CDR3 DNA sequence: TGTGCCAGCCGGGAGCCAAGTCTTCGCAAAACCTACGAGCAGTACTTC.

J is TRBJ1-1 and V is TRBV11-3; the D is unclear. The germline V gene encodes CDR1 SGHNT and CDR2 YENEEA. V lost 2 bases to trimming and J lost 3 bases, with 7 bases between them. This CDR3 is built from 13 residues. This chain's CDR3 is CASSLSVDTEAFF. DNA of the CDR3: TGTGCCAGCAGCTTATCAGTCGACACTGAAGCTTTCTTT.

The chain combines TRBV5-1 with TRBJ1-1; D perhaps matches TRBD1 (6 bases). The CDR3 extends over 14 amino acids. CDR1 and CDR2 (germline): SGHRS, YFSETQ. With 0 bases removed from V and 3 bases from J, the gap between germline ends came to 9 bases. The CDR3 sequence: CASSLDRVYTEAFF. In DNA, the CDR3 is TGCGCCAGCAGCTTGGACAGGGTATACACTGAAGCTTTCTTT.

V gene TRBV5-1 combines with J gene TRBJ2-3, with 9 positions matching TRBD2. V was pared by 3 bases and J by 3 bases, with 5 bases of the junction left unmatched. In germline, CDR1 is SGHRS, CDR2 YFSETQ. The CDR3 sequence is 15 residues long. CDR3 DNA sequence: TGCGCCAGCAGCTGGCGGGAGGGCGGGACAGATACGCAGTATTTT. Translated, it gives CASSWREGGTDTQYF.

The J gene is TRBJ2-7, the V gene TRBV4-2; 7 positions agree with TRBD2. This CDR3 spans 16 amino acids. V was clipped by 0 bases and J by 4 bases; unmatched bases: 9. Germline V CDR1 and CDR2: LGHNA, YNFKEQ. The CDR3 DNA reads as TGTGCCAGCAGCCAAGATGTGGGGCGCGGGAGTTACGAGCAGTACTTC. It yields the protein CASSQDVGRGSYEQYF.

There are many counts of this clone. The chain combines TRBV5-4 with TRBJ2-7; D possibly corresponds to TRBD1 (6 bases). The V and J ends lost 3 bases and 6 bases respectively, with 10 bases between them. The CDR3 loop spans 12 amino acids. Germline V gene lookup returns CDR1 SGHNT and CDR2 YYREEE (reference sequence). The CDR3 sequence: CASSSQGREQYF. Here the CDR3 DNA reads TGTGCCAGCAGCTCACAGGGTCGCGAGCAGTACTTC.

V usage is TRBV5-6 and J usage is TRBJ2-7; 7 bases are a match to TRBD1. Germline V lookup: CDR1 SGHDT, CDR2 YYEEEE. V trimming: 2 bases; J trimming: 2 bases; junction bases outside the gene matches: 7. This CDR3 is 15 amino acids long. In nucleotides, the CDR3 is TGTGCCAGCAGCTTATCACCGACAGGGCCCTACGAGCAGTACTTC. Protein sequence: CASSLSPTGPYEQYF.

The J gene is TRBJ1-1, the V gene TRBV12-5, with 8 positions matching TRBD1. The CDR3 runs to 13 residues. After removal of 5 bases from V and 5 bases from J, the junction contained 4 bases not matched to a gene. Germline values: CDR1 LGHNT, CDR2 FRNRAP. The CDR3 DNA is TGTGCTAGTGGTAGACAGGGGATGACTGAAGCTTTCTTT. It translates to CASGRQGMTEAFF. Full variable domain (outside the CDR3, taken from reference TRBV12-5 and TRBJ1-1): DARVTQTPRHKVTEMGQEVTMRCQPILGHNTVFWYRQTMMQGLELLAYFRNRAPLDDSGMPKDRFSAEMPDATLATLKIQPSEPRDSAVYFCASGRQGMTEAFFGQGTRLTVV.

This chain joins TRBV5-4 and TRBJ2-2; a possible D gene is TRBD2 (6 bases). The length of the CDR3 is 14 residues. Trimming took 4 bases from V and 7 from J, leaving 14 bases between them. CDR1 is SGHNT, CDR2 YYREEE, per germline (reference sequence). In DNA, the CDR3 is TGTGCCAGCAGCCCCCCGGGCGGGATCGGGGAGCTGTTTTTT. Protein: CASSPPGGIGELFF.

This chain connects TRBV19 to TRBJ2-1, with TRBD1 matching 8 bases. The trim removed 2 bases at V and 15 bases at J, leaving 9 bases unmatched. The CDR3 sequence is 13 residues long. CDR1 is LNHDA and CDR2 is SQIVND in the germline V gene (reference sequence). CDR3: CASSIKQETGAFF. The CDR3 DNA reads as TGTGCCAGTAGTATAAAGCAAGAGACAGGGGCGTTCTTC.

CDR3 in DNA: TGTGCCAGCAGCTTCGGGACTAGCATTGACAATGAGCAGTTCTTC. Amino acids: CASSFGTSIDNEQFF. This chain links TRBV9 with TRBJ2-1, with 9 bases fitting TRBD2. The germline V gene encodes CDR1 SGDLS and CDR2 YYNGEE. The CDR3 has 15 residues. V lost 4 bases and J lost 5; bases outside the gene matches: 7.

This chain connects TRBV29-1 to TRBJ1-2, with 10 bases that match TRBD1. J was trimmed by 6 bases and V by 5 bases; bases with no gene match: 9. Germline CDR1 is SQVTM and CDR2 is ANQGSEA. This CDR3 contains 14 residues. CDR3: CSVLRTGGDDGYTF. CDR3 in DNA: TGCAGCGTTCTCCGGACAGGGGGGGATGATGGCTACACCTTC.

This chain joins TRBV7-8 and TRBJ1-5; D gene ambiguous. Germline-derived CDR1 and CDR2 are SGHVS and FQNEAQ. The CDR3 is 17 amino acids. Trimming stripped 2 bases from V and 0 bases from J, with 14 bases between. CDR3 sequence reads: CASSLSVGRTSNQPQHF. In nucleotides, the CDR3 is TGTGCCAGCAGCTTATCAGTTGGGAGAACTAGCAATCAGCCCCAGCATTTT.

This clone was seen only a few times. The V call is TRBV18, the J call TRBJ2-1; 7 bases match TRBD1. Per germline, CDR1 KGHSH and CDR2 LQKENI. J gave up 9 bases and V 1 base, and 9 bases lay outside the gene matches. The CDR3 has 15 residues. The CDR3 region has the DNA TGTGCCAGCTCACCACAAGGGGGCTTTACCACTGAGCAGTTCTTC. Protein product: CASSPQGGFTTEQFF.

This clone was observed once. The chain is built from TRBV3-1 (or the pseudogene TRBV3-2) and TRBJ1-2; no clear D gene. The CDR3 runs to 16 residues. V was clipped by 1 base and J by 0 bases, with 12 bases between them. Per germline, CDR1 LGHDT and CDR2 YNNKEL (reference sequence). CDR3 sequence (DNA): TGTGCCAGCAGCCAAGTTCACCGCGGAGCTAACTATGGCTACACCTTC. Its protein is CASSQVHRGANYGYTF.

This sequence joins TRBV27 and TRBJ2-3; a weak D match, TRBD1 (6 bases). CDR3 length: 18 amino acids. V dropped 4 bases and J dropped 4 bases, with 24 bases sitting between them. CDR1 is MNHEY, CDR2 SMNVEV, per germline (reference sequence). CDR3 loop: CASSSYVGQQTRADTQYF. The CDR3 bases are TGTGCCAGCAGTTCTTACGTAGGACAGCAAACTCGGGCAGATACGCAGTATTTT.

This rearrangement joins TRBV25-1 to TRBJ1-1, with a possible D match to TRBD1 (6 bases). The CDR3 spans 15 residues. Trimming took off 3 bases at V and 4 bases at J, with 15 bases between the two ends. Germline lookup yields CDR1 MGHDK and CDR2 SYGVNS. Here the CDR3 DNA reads TGTGCCAGCAGTGATTTCTCCAGGGGACGCACTGAAGCTTTCTTT. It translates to CASSDFSRGRTEAFF.

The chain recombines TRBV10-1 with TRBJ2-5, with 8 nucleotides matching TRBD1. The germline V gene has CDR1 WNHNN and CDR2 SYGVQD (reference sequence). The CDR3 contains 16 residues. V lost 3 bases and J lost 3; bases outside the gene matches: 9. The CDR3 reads CASSEGPGGVEETQYF. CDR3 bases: TGCGCCAGCAGTGAAGGGCCAGGGGGCGTAGAAGAGACCCAGTACTTC.

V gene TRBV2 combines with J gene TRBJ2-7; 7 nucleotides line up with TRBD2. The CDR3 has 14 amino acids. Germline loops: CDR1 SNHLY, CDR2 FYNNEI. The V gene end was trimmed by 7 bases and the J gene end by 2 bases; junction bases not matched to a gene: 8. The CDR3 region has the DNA TGTGCCAGCATCGCGGGACGGGGGGCCTACGAGCAGTACTTC. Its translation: CASIAGRGAYEQYF.

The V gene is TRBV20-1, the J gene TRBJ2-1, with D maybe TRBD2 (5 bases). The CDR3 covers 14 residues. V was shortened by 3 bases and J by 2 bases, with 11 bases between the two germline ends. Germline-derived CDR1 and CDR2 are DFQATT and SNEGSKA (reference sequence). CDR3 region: CSASRSGTYNEQFF. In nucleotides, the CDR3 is TGCAGTGCTAGTAGAAGCGGAACCTACAATGAGCAGTTCTTC.

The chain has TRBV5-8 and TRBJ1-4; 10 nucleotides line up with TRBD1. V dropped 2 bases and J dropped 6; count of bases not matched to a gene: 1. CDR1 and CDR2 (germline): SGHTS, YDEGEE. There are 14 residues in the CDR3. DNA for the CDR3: TGTGCCAGCAGCTTCGGACAGGGGGATGAAAAACTGTTTTTT. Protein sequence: CASSFGQGDEKLFF.

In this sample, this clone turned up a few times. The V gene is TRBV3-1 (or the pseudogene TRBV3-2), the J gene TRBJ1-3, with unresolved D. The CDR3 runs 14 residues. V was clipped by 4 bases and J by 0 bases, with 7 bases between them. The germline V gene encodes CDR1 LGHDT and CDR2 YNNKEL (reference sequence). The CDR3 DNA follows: TGTGCCAGCAGCCCCACCTACTCTGGAAACACCATATATTTT. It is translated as CASSPTYSGNTIYF.

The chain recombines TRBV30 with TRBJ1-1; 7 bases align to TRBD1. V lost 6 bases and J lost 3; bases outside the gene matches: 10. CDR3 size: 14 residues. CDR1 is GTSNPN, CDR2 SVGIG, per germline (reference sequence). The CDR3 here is CACQTGWGHTEAFF. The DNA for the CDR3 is TGTGCCTGCCAGACAGGGTGGGGGCACACTGAAGCTTTCTTT.

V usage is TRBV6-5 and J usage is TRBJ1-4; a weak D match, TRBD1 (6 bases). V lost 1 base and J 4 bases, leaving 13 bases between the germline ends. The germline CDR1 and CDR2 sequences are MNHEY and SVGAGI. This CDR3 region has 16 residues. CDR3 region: CASSYWGHSGNEKLFF. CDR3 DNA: TGTGCCAGCAGTTACTGGGGACACTCCGGTAATGAAAAACTGTTTTTT.

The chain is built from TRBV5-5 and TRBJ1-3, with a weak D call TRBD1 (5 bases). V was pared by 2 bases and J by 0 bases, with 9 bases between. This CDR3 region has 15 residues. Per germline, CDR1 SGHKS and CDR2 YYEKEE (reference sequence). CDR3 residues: CASSFLGVSGNTIYF. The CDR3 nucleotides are TGTGCCAGCAGCTTCTTAGGGGTCTCTGGAAACACCATATATTTT.